This is a list of T cell receptor beta chains from one sample in a study of T cell responses to AZD1222 COVID-19 vaccine. Clones were sequenced by immunoSEQ multiplex PCR, and TCRdb holds only the in-frame ones, with some missing. There are 150,000 to 200,000 clones in the sample; around 92% occur only once, and approximately 1.2% lies in the top ten. This sample comprised peripheral blood, obtained 28 days after the second AZD1222 dose. The origin of the receptors is an adult who received the AZD1222 COVID-19 vaccine. Both conserved end residues are part of each CDR3. D genes are given only for firm matches. Clone size appears in some rows only: once, few, many, or a class for an expanded clone.

J gene: TRBJ1-1; clone size: -; D gene: -; V gene: TRBV5-1; CDR3 protein: CASSSETGMVNTEAFF; CDR3 DNA: TGCGCCAGCAGCTCGGAAACAGGGATGGTGAACACTGAAGCTTTCTTT
J gene: TRBJ1-5; clone size: -; D gene: TRBD1; V gene: TRBV2; CDR3 protein: CASGKDRGGQQPQHF; CDR3 DNA: TGTGCCAGCGGAAAGGACAGGGGAGGTCAGCAGCCCCAGCATTTT
J gene: TRBJ1-4; clone size: -; D gene: -; V gene: TRBV7-8; CDR3 protein: CASSLGPGGAGNEKLFF; CDR3 DNA: TGTGCCAGCAGCTTAGGGCCCGGGGGCGCCGGTAATGAAAAACTGTTTTTT
J gene: TRBJ1-3; clone size: once; D gene: -; V gene: TRBV21-1; CDR3 protein: CASTRDRVNTIYF; CDR3 DNA: TGTGCCAGCACCAGGGACAGGGTGAACACCATATATTTT
J gene: TRBJ1-2; clone size: -; D gene: TRBD1; V gene: TRBV7-9; CDR3 protein: CASTQGQYYGYTF; CDR3 DNA: TGTGCCAGCACCCAGGGACAGTACTATGGCTACACCTTC
J gene: TRBJ1-1; clone size: -; D gene: -; V gene: TRBV19; CDR3 protein: CASSPSWTLRPEAFF; CDR3 DNA: TGTGCCAGTAGTCCATCGTGGACCCTTAGGCCTGAAGCTTTCTTT
J gene: TRBJ2-3; clone size: -; D gene: -; V gene: TRBV10-1; CDR3 protein: CARPPFRHPQYF; CDR3 DNA: TGCGCCCGACCCCCATTTCGCCACCCGCAGTATTTT
J gene: TRBJ2-7; clone size: -; D gene: -; V gene: TRBV7-3; CDR3 protein: CASSLSRGHEQYF; CDR3 DNA: TGTGCCAGCAGCTTATCCCGGGGCCACGAGCAGTACTTC
J gene: TRBJ2-7; clone size: once; D gene: TRBD1; V gene: TRBV19; CDR3 protein: CASSISNRGEQYF; CDR3 DNA: TGTGCCAGTAGTATATCTAACAGGGGGGAGCAGTACTTC
J gene: TRBJ1-1; clone size: -; D gene: -; V gene: TRBV4-2; CDR3 protein: CASSQSAEGVSAFF; CDR3 DNA: TGTGCCAGCAGCCAATCCGCTGAGGGGGTGTCAGCTTTCTTT
J gene: TRBJ1-1; clone size: -; D gene: -; V gene: TRBV7-2; CDR3 protein: CASSLAGKGYTEAFF; CDR3 DNA: TGTGCCAGCAGCTTAGCAGGGAAGGGTTACACTGAAGCTTTCTTT
J gene: TRBJ1-6; clone size: -; D gene: -; V gene: TRBV4-1; CDR3 protein: CASSQSVGEVGVSPLHF; CDR3 DNA: TGCGCCAGCAGCCAATCTGTGGGAGAAGTAGGCGTATCACCCCTCCACTTT
J gene: TRBJ1-6; clone size: -; D gene: -; V gene: TRBV28; CDR3 protein: CASSPNLNNSPLHF; CDR3 DNA: TGTGCCAGCAGTCCAAACCTGAATAATTCACCCCTCCACTTT
J gene: TRBJ2-2; clone size: -; D gene: -; V gene: TRBV5-1; CDR3 protein: CASSYDSGTAYTGELFF; CDR3 DNA: TGCGCCAGCAGCTACGATTCCGGGACGGCTTACACCGGGGAGCTGTTTTTT
J gene: TRBJ1-5; clone size: -; D gene: -; V gene: TRBV6-2/TRBV6-3; CDR3 protein: CASSYSRDANQPQHF; CDR3 DNA: TGTGCCAGCAGTTACTCCCGGGACGCAAATCAGCCCCAGCATTTT
J gene: TRBJ1-4; clone size: -; D gene: TRBD1; V gene: TRBV3-1/TRBV3-2; CDR3 protein: CASGPGTGDQRANEKLFF; CDR3 DNA: TGTGCCAGCGGTCCCGGGACAGGGGACCAGAGGGCTAATGAAAAACTGTTTTTT
J gene: TRBJ1-5; clone size: -; D gene: -; V gene: TRBV15; CDR3 protein: CATSRVRQVNQPQHF; CDR3 DNA: TGTGCCACCAGCAGAGTCCGGCAGGTCAATCAGCCCCAGCATTTT
J gene: TRBJ1-5; clone size: -; D gene: -; V gene: TRBV7-2; CDR3 protein: CASSSDRLNQPQHF; CDR3 DNA: TGTGCCAGCAGCTCTGACAGGCTTAATCAGCCCCAGCATTTT
J gene: TRBJ1-1; clone size: -; D gene: -; V gene: TRBV11-2; CDR3 protein: CASSLKGTRVNTEAFF; CDR3 DNA: TGTGCCAGCAGCTTAAAGGGGACGCGGGTAAACACTGAAGCTTTCTTT
J gene: TRBJ2-6; clone size: -; D gene: TRBD1; V gene: TRBV27; CDR3 protein: CASSKQGSGGANVLTF; CDR3 DNA: TGTGCCAGCAGCAAACAGGGGAGCGGTGGGGCCAACGTCCTGACTTTC
J gene: TRBJ2-7; clone size: few; D gene: TRBD2; V gene: TRBV29-1; CDR3 protein: CSVRSSGRAHEQYF; CDR3 DNA: TGCAGCGTTCGAAGTAGCGGGAGGGCCCACGAGCAGTACTTC
J gene: TRBJ2-7; clone size: -; D gene: -; V gene: TRBV7-9; CDR3 protein: CASSAGQLGEQYF; CDR3 DNA: TGTGCCAGCAGCGCCGGACAGTTAGGCGAGCAGTACTTC
J gene: TRBJ1-2; clone size: -; D gene: -; V gene: TRBV18; CDR3 protein: CASSPPGRDGAYGYTF; CDR3 DNA: TGTGCCAGCTCACCACCAGGACGGGACGGCGCCTATGGCTACACCTTC
J gene: TRBJ1-4; clone size: -; D gene: -; V gene: TRBV28; CDR3 protein: CASAFLLGHEKLFF; CDR3 DNA: TGTGCCAGCGCCTTTCTCTTGGGGCACGAAAAACTGTTTTTT
J gene: TRBJ2-3; clone size: -; D gene: -; V gene: TRBV9; CDR3 protein: CASSESVSTTDTQYF; CDR3 DNA: TGTGCCAGCAGCGAGTCCGTTAGCACCACAGATACGCAGTATTTT
J gene: TRBJ1-2; clone size: -; D gene: -; V gene: TRBV2; CDR3 protein: CASQGGGPTNYGYTF; CDR3 DNA: TGTGCCAGCCAGGGTGGGGGGCCCACCAACTATGGCTACACCTTC
J gene: TRBJ1-2; clone size: once; D gene: TRBD1; V gene: TRBV2; CDR3 protein: CASSDPSGGDRGNTF; CDR3 DNA: TGTGCCAGCAGTGACCCCTCGGGCGGGGACAGGGGCAACACCTTC
J gene: TRBJ1-2; clone size: -; D gene: TRBD1; V gene: TRBV7-9; CDR3 protein: CASSLSSQGVGVNGYTF; CDR3 DNA: TGTGCCAGCAGCTTATCCTCACAGGGGGTTGGGGTAAATGGCTACACCTTC
J gene: TRBJ2-7; clone size: -; D gene: -; V gene: TRBV12-3/TRBV12-4; CDR3 protein: CASSLQGYEQYF; CDR3 DNA: TGTGCCAGCAGCCTTCAGGGGTACGAGCAGTACTTC
J gene: TRBJ1-3; clone size: -; D gene: -; V gene: TRBV3-1/TRBV3-2; CDR3 protein: CASSLRNTIYF; CDR3 DNA: TGTGCCAGCAGCCTCAGAAACACCATATATTTT
J gene: TRBJ1-3; clone size: -; D gene: TRBD1; V gene: TRBV24-1; CDR3 protein: CAPGRAGGWVNTIYF; CDR3 DNA: TGTGCCCCAGGGCGGGCAGGGGGTTGGGTAAACACCATATATTTT
J gene: TRBJ1-2; clone size: -; D gene: -; V gene: TRBV6-1; CDR3 protein: CASSENGLYYGYTF; CDR3 DNA: TGTGCCAGCAGTGAAAATGGCCTTTACTATGGCTACACCTTC
J gene: TRBJ2-7; clone size: -; D gene: -; V gene: TRBV5-1; CDR3 protein: CASSLGSGSGDEQYF; CDR3 DNA: TGCGCCAGCAGCTTGGGGTCAGGCTCCGGGGACGAGCAGTACTTC
J gene: TRBJ1-1; clone size: once; D gene: TRBD1; V gene: TRBV19; CDR3 protein: CASRGRDRGRGRSANTEAFF; CDR3 DNA: TGTGCCAGTAGGGGGAGGGACAGAGGAAGAGGTAGATCCGCGAACACTGAAGCTTTCTTT
J gene: TRBJ1-4; clone size: -; D gene: -; V gene: TRBV19; CDR3 protein: CASSSGWGVNEKLFF; CDR3 DNA: TGTGCCAGTAGTTCCGGTTGGGGCGTAAATGAAAAACTGTTTTTT
J gene: TRBJ1-4; clone size: once; D gene: -; V gene: TRBV20-1; CDR3 protein: CSALVGEKLFF; CDR3 DNA: TGCAGTGCTCTGGTCGGCGAAAAACTGTTTTTT
J gene: TRBJ1-1; clone size: -; D gene: TRBD1; V gene: TRBV28; CDR3 protein: CASRNLSGGGPSYTEAFF; CDR3 DNA: TGTGCCAGCAGGAACTTATCAGGGGGCGGACCGAGCTACACTGAAGCTTTCTTT
J gene: TRBJ2-5; clone size: once; D gene: TRBD1; V gene: TRBV11-2; CDR3 protein: CASSPQGATQYF; CDR3 DNA: TGTGCCAGCAGCCCGCAGGGGGCGACCCAGTACTTC
J gene: TRBJ2-1; clone size: -; D gene: TRBD1; V gene: TRBV6-5; CDR3 protein: CASSSAGTGGGSEQFF; CDR3 DNA: TGTGCCAGCAGTTCGGCCGGGACAGGGGGAGGAAGTGAGCAGTTCTTC
J gene: TRBJ1-4; clone size: -; D gene: -; V gene: TRBV5-1; CDR3 protein: CASSLVGGRRTNEKLFF; CDR3 DNA: TGCGCCAGCAGCTTGGTCGGTGGCAGACGGACTAATGAAAAACTGTTTTTT
J gene: TRBJ2-1; clone size: -; D gene: -; V gene: TRBV13; CDR3 protein: CASSPRRGVWNEQFF; CDR3 DNA: TGTGCCAGCAGCCCGAGGAGGGGGGTTTGGAATGAGCAGTTCTTC
J gene: TRBJ2-4; clone size: -; D gene: TRBD2; V gene: TRBV19; CDR3 protein: CASSIRLAEVSAKNIQYF; CDR3 DNA: TGTGCCAGTAGTATACGACTAGCGGAGGTTTCGGCCAAAAACATTCAGTACTTC